The rows below give T cell receptor beta chains drawn from one sample of a study of STAT5B mutations in CD4+ large granular lymphocyte leukemia. The data were produced by immunoSEQ multiplex PCR, yet TCRdb's version contains in-frame clones alone and is incomplete. The sample lists under 25,000 clones, about 79% occurring once. Sequenced input: CD4+ T cells from blood buffy coats. The receptors stem from a human donor in good health. Both conserved end residues are trimmed from each CDR3. Fields, in order: V gene, J gene, CDR3 protein.

>TRBV5-8|TRBJ1-5
ASSLVGSDNQPQH
>TRBV5-4|TRBJ2-5
ASSKYQETQY
>TRBV5-1|TRBJ2-1
ASRSGTSPVEQF
>TRBV28|TRBJ2-1
ASQGLAGGRSSYNEQF
>TRBV2|TRBJ2-2
ASRPSGELF
>TRBV2|TRBJ1-5
ASSFRDPPNQPQH
>TRBV19|TRBJ1-5
ASSIAGNQPQH
>TRBV7-2|TRBJ1-4
ASSADRATNEKLF
>TRBV9|TRBJ1-3
ASSPPGHTIY
>TRBV15|TRBJ2-3
ATSRGSGSTDTQY
>TRBV11-2|TRBJ1-1
ASSLDPGGVTEAF